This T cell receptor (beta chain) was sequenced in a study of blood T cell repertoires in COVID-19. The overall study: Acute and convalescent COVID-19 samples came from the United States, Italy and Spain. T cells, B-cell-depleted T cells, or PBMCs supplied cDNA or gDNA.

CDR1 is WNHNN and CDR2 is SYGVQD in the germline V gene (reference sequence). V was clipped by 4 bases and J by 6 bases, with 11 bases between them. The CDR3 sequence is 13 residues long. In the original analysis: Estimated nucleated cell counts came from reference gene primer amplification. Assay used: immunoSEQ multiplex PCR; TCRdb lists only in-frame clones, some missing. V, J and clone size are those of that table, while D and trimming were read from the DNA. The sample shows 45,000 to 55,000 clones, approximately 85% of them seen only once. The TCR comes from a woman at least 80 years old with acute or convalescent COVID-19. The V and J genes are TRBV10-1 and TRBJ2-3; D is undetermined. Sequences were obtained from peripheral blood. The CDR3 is CASSGGLWDTQYF. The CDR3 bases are TGCGCCAGCAGTGGAGGATTATGGGATACGCAGTATTTT.